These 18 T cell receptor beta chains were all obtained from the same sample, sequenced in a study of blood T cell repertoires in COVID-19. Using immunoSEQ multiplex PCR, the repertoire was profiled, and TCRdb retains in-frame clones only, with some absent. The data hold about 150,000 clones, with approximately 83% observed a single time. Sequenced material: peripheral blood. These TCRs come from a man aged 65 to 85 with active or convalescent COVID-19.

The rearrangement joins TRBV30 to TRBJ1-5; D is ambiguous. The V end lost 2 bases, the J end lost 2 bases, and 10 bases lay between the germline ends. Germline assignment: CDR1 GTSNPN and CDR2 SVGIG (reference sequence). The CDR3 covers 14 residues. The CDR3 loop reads CAWSRRQGNQPQHF. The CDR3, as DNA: TGTGCCTGGAGTAGAAGGCAGGGCAATCAGCCCCAGCATTTT.

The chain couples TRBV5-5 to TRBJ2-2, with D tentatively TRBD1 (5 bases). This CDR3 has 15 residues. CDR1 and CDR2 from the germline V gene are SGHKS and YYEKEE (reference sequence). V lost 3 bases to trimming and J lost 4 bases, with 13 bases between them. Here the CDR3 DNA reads TGTGCCAGCAGCTCGGTTGACAGAACCACCGGGGAGCTGTTTTTT. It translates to CASSSVDRTTGELFF.

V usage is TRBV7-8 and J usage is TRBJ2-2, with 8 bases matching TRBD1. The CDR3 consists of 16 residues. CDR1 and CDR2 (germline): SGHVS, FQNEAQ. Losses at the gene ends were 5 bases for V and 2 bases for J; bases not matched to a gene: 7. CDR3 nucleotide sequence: TGTGCCAGCAGCCCAGCCGGACAGGGTAACACCGGGGAGCTGTTTTTT. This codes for CASSPAGQGNTGELFF.

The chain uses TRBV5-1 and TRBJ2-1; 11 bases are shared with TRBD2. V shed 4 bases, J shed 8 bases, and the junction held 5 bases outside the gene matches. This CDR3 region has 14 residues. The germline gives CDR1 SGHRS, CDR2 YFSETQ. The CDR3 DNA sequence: TGCGCCAGCAGCACACTAGCGGGAGTTGATGAGCAGTTCTTC. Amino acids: CASSTLAGVDEQFF.

CDR3 bases: TGTGCCGTTAGCGGGGTAGCCACCCCGGATGAGCCCCAGCATTTT. Translating it yields CAVSGVATPDEPQHF. The chain employs TRBV3-1 (or the pseudogene TRBV3-2) and TRBJ1-5, with D unclear. The V and J ends lost 11 bases and 8 bases respectively, with 25 bases between them. The CDR3 totals 15 residues. Germline lookup yields CDR1 LGHDT and CDR2 YNNKEL (reference sequence).

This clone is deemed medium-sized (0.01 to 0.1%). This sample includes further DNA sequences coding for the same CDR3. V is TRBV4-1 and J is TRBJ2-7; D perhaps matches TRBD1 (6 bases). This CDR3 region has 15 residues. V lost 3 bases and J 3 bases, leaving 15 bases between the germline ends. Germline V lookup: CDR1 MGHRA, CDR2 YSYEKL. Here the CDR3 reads CASSQEGQLSYEQYF. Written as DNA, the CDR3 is TGCGCCAGCAGCCAGGAAGGACAGCTAAGCTACGAGCAGTACTTC.

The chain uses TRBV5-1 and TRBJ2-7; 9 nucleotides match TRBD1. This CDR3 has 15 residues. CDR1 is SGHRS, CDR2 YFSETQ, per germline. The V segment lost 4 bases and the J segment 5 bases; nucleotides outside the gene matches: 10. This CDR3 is CASSVSGTGTNEQYF. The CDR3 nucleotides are TGCGCCAGCAGCGTCTCCGGGACAGGGACCAACGAGCAGTACTTC.

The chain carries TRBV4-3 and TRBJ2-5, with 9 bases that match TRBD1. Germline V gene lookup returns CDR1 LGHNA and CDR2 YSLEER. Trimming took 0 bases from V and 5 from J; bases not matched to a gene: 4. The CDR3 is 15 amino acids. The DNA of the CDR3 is TGCGCCAGCAGCCAAGAAGGGACAGGGTCTGAGACCCAGTACTTC. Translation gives CASSQEGTGSETQYF.

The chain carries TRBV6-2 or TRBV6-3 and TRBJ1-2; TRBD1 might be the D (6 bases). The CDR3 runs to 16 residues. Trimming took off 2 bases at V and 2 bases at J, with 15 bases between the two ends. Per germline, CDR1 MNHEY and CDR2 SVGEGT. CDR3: CASSYPARGLNYGYTF. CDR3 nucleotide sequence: TGTGCCAGCAGTTACCCGGCCAGGGGCCTAAACTATGGCTACACCTTC.

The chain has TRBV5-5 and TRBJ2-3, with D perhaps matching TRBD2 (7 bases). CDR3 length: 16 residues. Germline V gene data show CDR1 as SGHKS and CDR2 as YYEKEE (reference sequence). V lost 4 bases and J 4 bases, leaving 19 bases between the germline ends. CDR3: CASSHNPGGGADTQYF. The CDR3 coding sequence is TGTGCCAGCAGCCACAATCCGGGGGGCGGGGCAGATACGCAGTATTTT.

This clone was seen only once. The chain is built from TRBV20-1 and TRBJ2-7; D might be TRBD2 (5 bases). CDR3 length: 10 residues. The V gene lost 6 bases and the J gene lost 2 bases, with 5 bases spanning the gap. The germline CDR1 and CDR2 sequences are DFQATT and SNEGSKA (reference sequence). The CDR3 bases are TGCAGTGCGGGAGCCTACGAGCAGTACTTC. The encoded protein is CSAGAYEQYF.

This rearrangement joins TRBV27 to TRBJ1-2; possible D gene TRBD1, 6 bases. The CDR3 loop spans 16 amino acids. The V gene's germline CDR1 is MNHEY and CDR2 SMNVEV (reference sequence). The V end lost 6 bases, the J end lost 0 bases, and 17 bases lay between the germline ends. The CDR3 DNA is TGTGCCAGCAGCTCAAGGACAGTGAAGTCTAACTATGGCTACACCTTC. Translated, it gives CASSSRTVKSNYGYTF.

The CDR3 loop reads CASSLNRDRAGYTF. Written as DNA, the CDR3 is TGTGCCAGCAGCTTGAATCGGGACAGGGCCGGCTACACCTTC. V gene TRBV5-4 combines with J gene TRBJ1-2, with 9 bases aligning to TRBD1. From germline, CDR1 is SGHNT and CDR2 YYREEE (reference sequence). CDR3 length equals 14 residues. Germline trimming cut 1 base from V and 8 bases from J; bases unmatched to any gene: 6.

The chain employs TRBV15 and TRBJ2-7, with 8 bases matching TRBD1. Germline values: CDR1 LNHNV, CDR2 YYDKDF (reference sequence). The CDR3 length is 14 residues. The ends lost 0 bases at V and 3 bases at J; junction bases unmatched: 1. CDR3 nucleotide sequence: TGTGCCACCAGCAGAGAGGGGACAGGCTACGAGCAGTACTTC. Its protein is CATSREGTGYEQYF.

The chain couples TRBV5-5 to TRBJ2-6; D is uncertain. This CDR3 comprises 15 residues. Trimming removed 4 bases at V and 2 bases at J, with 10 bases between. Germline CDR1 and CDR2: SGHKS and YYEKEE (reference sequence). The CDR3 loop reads CASSPVLPGANVLTF. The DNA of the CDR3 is TGTGCCAGCAGCCCCGTCCTACCTGGGGCCAACGTCCTGACTTTC.

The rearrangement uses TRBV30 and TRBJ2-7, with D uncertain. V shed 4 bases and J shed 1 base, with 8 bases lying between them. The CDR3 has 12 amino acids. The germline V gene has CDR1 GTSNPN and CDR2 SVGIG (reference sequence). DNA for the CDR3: TGTGCCTGGACCCTCGGTTCCTACGAGCAGTACTTC. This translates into CAWTLGSYEQYF.

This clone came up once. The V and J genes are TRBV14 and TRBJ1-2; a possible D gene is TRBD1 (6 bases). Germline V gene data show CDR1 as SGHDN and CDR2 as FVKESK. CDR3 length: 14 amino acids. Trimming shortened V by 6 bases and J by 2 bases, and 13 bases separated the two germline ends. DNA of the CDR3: TGTGCCAGCAGTCGACAGGCGTACAACTATGGCTACACCTTC. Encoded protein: CASSRQAYNYGYTF.

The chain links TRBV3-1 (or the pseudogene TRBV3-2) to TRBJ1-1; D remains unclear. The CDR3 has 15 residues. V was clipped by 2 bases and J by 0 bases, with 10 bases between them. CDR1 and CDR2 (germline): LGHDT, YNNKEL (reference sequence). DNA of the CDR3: TGTGCCAGCAGCCAATCCCTGACATTGAACACTGAAGCTTTCTTT. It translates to CASSQSLTLNTEAFF.